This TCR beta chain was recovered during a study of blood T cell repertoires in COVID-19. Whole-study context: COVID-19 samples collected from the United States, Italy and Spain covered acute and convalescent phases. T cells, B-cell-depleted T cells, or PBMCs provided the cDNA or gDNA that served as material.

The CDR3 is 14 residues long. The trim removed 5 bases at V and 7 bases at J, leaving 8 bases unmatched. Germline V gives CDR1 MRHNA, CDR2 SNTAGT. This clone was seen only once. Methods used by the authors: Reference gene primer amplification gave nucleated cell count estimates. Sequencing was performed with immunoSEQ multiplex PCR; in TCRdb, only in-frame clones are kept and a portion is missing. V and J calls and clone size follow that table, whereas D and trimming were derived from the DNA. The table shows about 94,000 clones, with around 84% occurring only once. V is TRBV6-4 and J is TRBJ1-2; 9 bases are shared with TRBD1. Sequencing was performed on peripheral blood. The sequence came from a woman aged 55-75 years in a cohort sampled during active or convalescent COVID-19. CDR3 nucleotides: TGTGCCAGCAGTCCGGGACAGGGAGCGGGTGGCTACACCTTC. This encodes CASSPGQGAGGYTF.